The entry that follows covers one TCR beta chain sequence. What it binds is not known. This record belongs to a study of early stage breast cancer tumors. The study's findings and limits: Blood repertoires resembled normal breast more than tumor.

Only in-frame clones appear in the TCRdb table, and some are missing; sequencing was by immunoSEQ multiplex PCR. Altogether around 10,000 clones are present, 71% being singletons, with the ten largest covering under 20%. With V trimmed by 3 bases and J by 2 bases, 6 bases remained unmatched. Looked up from germline, CDR1 is LGHNA and CDR2 is YSLEER. The CDR3 covers 16 residues. This TCR came from a person aged 55 to 70 with breast cancer. The specimen sequenced was normal breast tissue next to the tumor. The chain joins TRBV4-3 to TRBJ1-3; TRBD1 agrees at 8 bases. CDR3 amino acids: CASSHTTGGAGNTIYF. For the CDR3, the DNA is TGCGCCAGCAGCCATACTACAGGGGGGGCTGGAAACACCATATATTTT.